This TCR beta chain originates from a study of identical twins. This clonotype has at least ten counts. The antigen is not known. MiXCR was run by TCRdb on the 5' RACE reads, yielding one entry per CDR3 protein. The sample holds around 960,000 distinct CDR3 sequences, 12% seen once. General study points: Alpha sequences that were out-of-frame and twin-shared showed an excess of low generation probability. Twins showed weaker excess sharing in their beta out-of-frame sequences.

The V segment lost 1 base and the J segment 3 bases; nucleotides outside the gene matches: 8. The germline gives CDR1 LGHNA, CDR2 YNFKEQ. The CDR3 is made up of 17 amino acids. Healthy Caucasians supplied all donations. The sample was also linked to a second study, of yellow fever vaccine responses in identical twins.

The sequencing input was PBMCs. This rearrangement joins TRBV4-2 to TRBJ2-3; 9 positions agree with TRBD2. The clonotype comes from a woman younger than 35 in good health. CDR3 protein: CASSQGLSGSGTDTQYF. CDR3 bases: TGTGCCAGCAGCCAAGGGCTTAGCGGGAGTGGGACAGATACGCAGTATTTT.